Sequencing of this T cell receptor (beta chain) was carried out in a study of radiotherapy plus CTLA-4 blockade in lung cancer. V was clipped by 5 bases and J by 4 bases; unmatched bases: 11. The CDR3 length is 17 residues. The germline V gene encodes CDR1 SGHTA and CDR2 FQGNSA. Sequencing used immunoSEQ multiplex PCR; TCRdb keeps in-frame clones, though not all of them. This sample has about 80,000 clones, with around nine tenths found just once. The specimen was peripheral blood, collected from a patient treated with radiotherapy plus ipilimumab. The TCR originated in a human donor with non-small cell lung cancer who had stable disease on radiotherapy plus ipilimumab. V gene TRBV7-2 combines with J gene TRBJ2-5; TRBD2 matches at 12 bases. CDR3 sequence reads: CASSRGASGGALETQYF. CDR3 sequence (DNA): TGTGCCAGCAGCCGAGGCGCTAGCGGGGGGGCATTAGAGACCCAGTACTTC.